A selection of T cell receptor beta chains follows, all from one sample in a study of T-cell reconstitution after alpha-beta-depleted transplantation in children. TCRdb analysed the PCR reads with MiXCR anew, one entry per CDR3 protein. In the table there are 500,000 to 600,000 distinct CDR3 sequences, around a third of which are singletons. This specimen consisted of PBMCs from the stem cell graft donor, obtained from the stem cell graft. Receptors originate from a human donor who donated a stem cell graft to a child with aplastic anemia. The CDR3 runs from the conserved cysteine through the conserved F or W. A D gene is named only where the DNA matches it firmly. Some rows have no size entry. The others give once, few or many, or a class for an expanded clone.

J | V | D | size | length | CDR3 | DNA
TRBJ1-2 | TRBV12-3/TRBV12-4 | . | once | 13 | CASSRGGFDGYTF | TGTGCCAGCAGTAGAGGGGGATTCGATGGCTACACCTTC
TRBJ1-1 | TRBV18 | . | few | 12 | CASSSPGTEAFF | TGTGCCAGCTCATCCCCCGGGACTGAAGCTTTCTTT
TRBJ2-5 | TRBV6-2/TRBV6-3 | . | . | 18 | CASSYSNRDKLRQETQYF | TGTGCCAGCAGTTACTCGAACAGAGATAAACTCCGCCAAGAGACCCAGTACTTC
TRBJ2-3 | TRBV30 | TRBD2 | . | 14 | CAWSGAGGPRTQYF | TGTGCCTGGAGCGGGGCGGGAGGGCCCCGTACGCAGTATTTT
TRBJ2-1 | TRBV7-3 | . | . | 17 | CASSLRTRGISYNEQFF | TGTGCCAGCAGCCTAAGGACGAGGGGGATCTCCTACAATGAGCAGTTCTTC
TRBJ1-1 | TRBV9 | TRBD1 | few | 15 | CASSPGQGARPEAFF | TGTGCCAGCAGCCCCGGACAGGGGGCACGCCCTGAAGCTTTCTTT
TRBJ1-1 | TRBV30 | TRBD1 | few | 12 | CAWRDRVTEAFF | TGTGCCTGGAGAGACAGGGTCACCGAAGCTTTCTTT
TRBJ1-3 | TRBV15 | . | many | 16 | CATSRDDRSSGNTIYF | TGTGCCACCAGCAGAGATGACAGAAGCTCTGGAAACACCATATATTTT
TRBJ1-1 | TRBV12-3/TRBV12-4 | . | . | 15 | CASSLQQGGFTEAFF | TGTGCCAGCAGTTTACAGCAGGGAGGTTTCACTGAAGCTTTCTTT
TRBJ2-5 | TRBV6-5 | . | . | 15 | CASSYDSTYQETQYF | TGTGCCAGCAGTTATGATAGCACGTACCAAGAGACCCAGTACTTC
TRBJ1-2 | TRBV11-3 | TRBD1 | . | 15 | CASSRRGQLRGGYTF | TGTGCCAGCAGCCGCCGGGGACAGCTCAGAGGGGGCTACACCTTC
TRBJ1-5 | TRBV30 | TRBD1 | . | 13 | CAFRDSGNQPQHF | TGTGCCTTCCGGGACAGCGGCAATCAGCCCCAGCATTTT
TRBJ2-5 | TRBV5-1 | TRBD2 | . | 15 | CASMTSGLSQETQYF | TGCGCCAGCATGACTAGCGGGCTTAGCCAAGAGACCCAGTACTTC
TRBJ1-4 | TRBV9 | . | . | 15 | CASSVQGRDNEKLFF | TGTGCCAGCAGCGTCCAAGGGAGGGATAATGAAAAACTGTTTTTT
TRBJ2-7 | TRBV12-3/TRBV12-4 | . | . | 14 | CASREMRSSYEQYF | TGTGCCAGCAGGGAAATGAGGAGCTCCTACGAGCAGTACTTC
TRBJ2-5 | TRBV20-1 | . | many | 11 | CSARSGETQYF | TGCAGTGCTAGATCGGGAGAGACCCAGTACTTC
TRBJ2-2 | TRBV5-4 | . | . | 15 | CASSQALANTGELFF | TGTGCCAGCAGCCAGGCCCTCGCCAACACCGGGGAGCTGTTTTTT
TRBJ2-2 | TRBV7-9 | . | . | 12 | CASLGVTGELFF | TGTGCCAGCCTAGGGGTCACCGGGGAGCTGTTTTTT
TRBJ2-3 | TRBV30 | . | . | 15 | CAWSVMAGITDTQYF | TGTGCCTGGAGTGTAATGGCGGGGATCACAGATACGCAGTATTTT
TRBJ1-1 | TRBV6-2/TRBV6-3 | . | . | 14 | CASTPFSVNTEAFF | TGTGCCAGCACGCCTTTTTCTGTGAACACTGAAGCTTTCTTT
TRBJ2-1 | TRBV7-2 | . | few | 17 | CASSFGGRVAGYNEQFF | TGTGCCAGCAGCTTCGGCGGAAGGGTCGCGGGATACAATGAGCAGTTCTTC
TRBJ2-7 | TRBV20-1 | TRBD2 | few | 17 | CSARGLAGGLSSYEQYF | TGCAGTGCTAGAGGGCTAGCGGGAGGGCTGAGCTCCTACGAGCAGTACTTC
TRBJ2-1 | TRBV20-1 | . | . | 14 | CSARDWLERPEQFF | TGCAGTGCTAGAGATTGGTTAGAAAGGCCTGAGCAGTTCTTC
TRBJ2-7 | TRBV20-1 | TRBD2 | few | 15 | CSARLLAGGSYEQYF | TGCAGTGCTAGACTACTAGCGGGAGGATCCTACGAGCAGTACTTC
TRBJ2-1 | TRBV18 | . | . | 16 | CASSPRIGRAYNEQFF | TGTGCCAGCTCACCTCGTATCGGGAGAGCCTACAATGAGCAGTTCTTC
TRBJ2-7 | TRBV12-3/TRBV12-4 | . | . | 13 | CASSALGTYEQYF | TGTGCCAGCAGTGCCCTAGGAACCTACGAGCAGTACTTC